This T cell receptor (beta chain) came from a study of T cells in Graves' hyperthyroidism and ophthalmopathy. Trimming removed 0 bases from V and 3 bases from J, with 12 bases in between. The CDR3 has 16 amino acids. CDR1 and CDR2 from the germline V gene are MGHRA and YSYEKL. This clonotype has a count of ten or more. The TCR beta CDR3 regions underwent amplification using RNA transcripts as the source. TCR CDR3 underwent first-round RT-PCR with the HTBI primer set. TCRdb re-called the multiplex PCR reads with MiXCR, one entry per CDR3 protein. The table lists some 510,000 distinct CDR3 sequences, about 20% of them singletons.

The source is a man between 18 and 35 years old with Graves' hyperthyroidism. The sequencing input was blood. V and J are TRBV4-1 and TRBJ1-5, with D uncertain. This CDR3 is CASSQDWPLYNQPQHF. DNA of the CDR3: TGCGCCAGCAGCCAAGATTGGCCATTATACAATCAGCCCCAGCATTTT.